The 26 T cell receptor beta chains listed next were all sequenced from one sample in a study of metastatic and nonmetastatic thyroid tumors. Among the patients, none had received any treatment before thyroid surgery. TCRdb reprocessed the PCR reads using MiXCR. This table holds around 7,500 clones, 29% found once. Sequences were obtained from tumor tissue. The receptors come from a female donor with papillary thyroid cancer or a benign thyroid nodule (not recorded which). Some clones in this sample may be carry-over from other donors' samples.

The chain carries TRBV5-4 and TRBJ2-2; 12 bases line up with TRBD2. This CDR3 spans 16 amino acids. Trimming took 1 base from V and 5 from J; bases not matched to a gene: 3. CDR1 and CDR2 from the germline V gene are SGHNT and YYREEE (reference sequence). Here the CDR3 DNA reads TGTGCCAGCAGCTTGCCCACTAGCGGGGGGACCGGGGAGCTGTTTTTT. Translation: CASSLPTSGGTGELFF.

The chain carries TRBV5-1 and TRBJ2-1; 7 bases are a match to TRBD2. The V gene end was trimmed by 0 bases and the J gene end by 3 bases; junction bases not matched to a gene: 6. This CDR3 has 16 residues. Germline V gene data show CDR1 as SGHRS and CDR2 as YFSETQ. The CDR3: CASSLVYPGGYNEQFF. The CDR3 DNA reads as TGCGCCAGCAGCTTGGTTTATCCGGGAGGCTACAATGAGCAGTTCTTC.

The CDR3 spells CSARVRSSYEQYF. CDR3 bases: TGCAGTGCTAGAGTACGAAGCTCCTACGAGCAGTACTTC. The chain links TRBV20-1 to TRBJ2-7; no clear D. Trimming pared 1 base from V and 0 bases from J, leaving 7 bases between. Per germline, CDR1 DFQATT and CDR2 SNEGSKA (reference sequence). The CDR3 extends over 13 amino acids.

J is TRBJ2-7 and V is TRBV6-2 or TRBV6-3, with D perhaps TRBD2 (6 bases). The CDR3 length is 12 residues. Trimming removed 5 bases from V and 6 bases from J, with 11 bases in between. CDR1 and CDR2 from the germline V gene are MNHEY and SVGEGT. CDR3 DNA: TGTGCCAGCAGTAAATTAGCGGTCGAGCAGTACTTC. Translation: CASSKLAVEQYF.

This chain links TRBV6-1 with TRBJ1-2; TRBD1 agrees at 10 bases. The CDR3 is made up of 14 amino acids. Germline CDR1 MNHNS, CDR2 SASEGT. V shed 6 bases, J shed 6 bases, and the junction held 7 bases outside the gene matches. The DNA for the CDR3 is TGTGCCAGCAGCCAGGACAGGGGGGGGCATGGCTACACCTTC. Translation gives CASSQDRGGHGYTF.

On this clone: This same CDR3 is encoded by further DNA sequences in the sample. The V call is TRBV19, the J call TRBJ2-6, with TRBD2 matching over 7 bases. Germline trimming cut 4 bases from V and 4 bases from J; bases unmatched to any gene: 19. CDR1 is LNHDA and CDR2 is SQIVND in the germline V gene (reference sequence). This CDR3 is 20 amino acids long. This CDR3 reads CASSRHLGTSAFPGANVLTF. The CDR3 DNA reads as TGTGCCAGTAGTAGGCACCTTGGCACTAGCGCATTTCCCGGGGCCAACGTCCTGACTTTC. The full variable domain, with the rest looked up from reference TRBV19 and TRBJ2-6, is DGGITQSPKYLFRKEGQNVTLSCEQNLNHDAMYWYRQDPGQGLRLIYYSQIVNDFQKGDIAEGYSVSREKKESFPLTVTSAQKNPTAFYLCASSRHLGTSAFPGANVLTFGAGSRLTVL.

In its sample, this clone was seen a few times. This rearrangement joins TRBV30 to TRBJ2-7; TRBD1 matches at 7 bases. The CDR3 is made up of 12 amino acids. The trim removed 5 bases at V and 0 bases at J, leaving 1 base unmatched. Germline assignment: CDR1 GTSNPN and CDR2 SVGIG (reference sequence). CDR3: CAWGDSSYEQYF. The CDR3 DNA is TGTGCCTGGGGGGACAGCTCCTACGAGCAGTACTTC.

The genes are TRBV7-9 and TRBJ1-6; D possibly corresponds to TRBD1 (5 bases). The CDR3 is made up of 15 amino acids. V lost 6 bases, J lost 0 bases, and 9 bases lay in between. CDR1 is SEHNR and CDR2 is FQNEAQ in the germline V gene (reference sequence). CDR3 sequence: CASSQGSSYNSPLHF. Written as DNA, the CDR3 is TGTGCCAGCAGTCAGGGAAGCTCCTATAATTCACCCCTCCACTTT.

V is TRBV12-5 and J is TRBJ2-5; 7 bases agree with TRBD2. CDR1 and CDR2 from the germline V gene are LGHNT and FRNRAP. This CDR3 region has 13 residues. After removal of 3 bases from V and 11 bases from J, the junction contained 9 bases not matched to a gene. CDR3 DNA: TGTGCTAGTGGTTTAAAGCGGGAAGGGAGACAGTACTTC. Its protein product is CASGLKREGRQYF.

V and J are TRBV6-1 and TRBJ2-7; 12 bases are shared with TRBD2. This CDR3 is 14 amino acids long. With V trimmed by 7 bases and J by 2 bases, 3 bases remained unmatched. Germline-derived CDR1 and CDR2 are MNHNS and SASEGT. CDR3 loop: CASTASGRAYEQYF. The CDR3 coding sequence is TGTGCCAGCACCGCTAGCGGGAGGGCCTACGAGCAGTACTTC.

This clone was found a few times. The chain uses TRBV27 and TRBJ2-7; TRBD2 matches 8 bases. CDR1 is MNHEY, CDR2 SMNVEV, per germline (reference sequence). V shed 5 bases and J 7 bases; nucleotides not matched to a gene: 22. The CDR3 loop spans 18 amino acids. CDR3 nucleotide sequence: TGTGCCAGCAGTCCACGGAGTAGCGGGACCCCTATTGGTAGGGAGCAGTACTTC. Its translation: CASSPRSSGTPIGREQYF.

V is TRBV5-5 and J is TRBJ2-7; 11 positions match TRBD1. This CDR3 comprises 14 residues. CDR1 and CDR2 (germline): SGHKS, YYEKEE (reference sequence). Trimming at V came to 4 bases and at J to 3 bases, leaving 3 bases not matched to a gene. DNA for the CDR3: TGTGCCAGCAGCGGAGGGACAGGGGGCTACGAGCAGTACTTC. It specifies CASSGGTGGYEQYF.

The gene calls are TRBV11-2 and TRBJ2-1; 9 nucleotides align to TRBD2. V was clipped by 6 bases and J by 1 base; unmatched bases: 19. The CDR3 has 20 amino acids. Germline loops: CDR1 SGHAT, CDR2 FQNNGV. The CDR3 DNA is TGTGCCAGCAGTCGAATCTCACTAGCGGGTCCGCCATATTCCTACAATGAGCAGTTCTTC. Its protein is CASSRISLAGPPYSYNEQFF.

The V call is TRBV6-2 or TRBV6-3, the J call TRBJ2-7, with D possibly being TRBD1 or TRBD2 (6 bases each). The germline CDR1 and CDR2 sequences are MNHEY and SVGEGT. CDR3 length equals 16 residues. V gave up 1 base and J gave up 2 bases, with 15 bases separating them. The CDR3 region has the DNA TGTGCCAGCAGTTACTTAGGGGGGTCGTTACCCTACGAGCAGTACTTC. It codes for CASSYLGGSLPYEQYF.

In its sample, this clone ranks as medium-sized. V and J are TRBV19 and TRBJ2-7; 15 positions match TRBD2. This CDR3 contains 16 residues. CDR1 is LNHDA, CDR2 SQIVND, per germline (reference sequence). V lost 4 bases to trimming and J lost 4 bases; unmatched junction nucleotides: 5. This CDR3 is CASSRGLAGGGYEQYF. The CDR3 DNA reads as TGTGCCAGTAGTAGGGGACTAGCGGGAGGAGGTTACGAGCAGTACTTC.

V gene TRBV20-1 combines with J gene TRBJ1-5, with 10 positions matching TRBD1. Trimming took 3 bases from V and 6 from J; bases not matched to a gene: 11. Germline V gene data show CDR1 as DFQATT and CDR2 as SNEGSKA (reference sequence). This CDR3 is built from 16 residues. In nucleotides, the CDR3 is TGCAGTGCTAGGCAAGGAGGGACAGGGGTTGGTCAGCCCCAGCATTTT. As protein: CSARQGGTGVGQPQHF.

This clone was observed once. V gene TRBV9 combines with J gene TRBJ2-7, with D tentatively TRBD2 (6 bases). The germline V and J ends were trimmed by 0 bases and 7 bases, with 17 bases remaining between them. There are 15 residues in the CDR3. CDR1 is SGDLS, CDR2 YYNGEE, per germline. This CDR3 reads CASSVAAGLTGEQYF. The CDR3 DNA reads as TGTGCCAGCAGCGTAGCCGCGGGACTTACGGGGGAGCAGTACTTC.

This chain joins TRBV7-3 and TRBJ2-3; D gene unclear. CDR3 length: 16 residues. V was clipped by 6 bases and J by 2 bases, with 18 bases between them. Germline V gene lookup returns CDR1 SGHTA and CDR2 FQGTGA. The CDR3, as DNA: TGTGCCAGCAGTCCTAACGGGCTACAAACCACAGATACGCAGTATTTT. It encodes CASSPNGLQTTDTQYF.

The CDR3 sequence: CASSLLGRGEYNEQFF. The CDR3 DNA follows: TGCGCCAGCAGCTTGTTAGGCAGGGGAGAGTACAATGAGCAGTTCTTC. The chain joins TRBV5-1 to TRBJ2-1; possibly TRBD1 for D (6 bases). V was pared by 1 base and J by 4 bases, with 15 bases between. This CDR3 contains 16 residues. Germline V CDR1 and CDR2: SGHRS, YFSETQ.

This chain links TRBV7-2 with TRBJ1-1; D is undetermined. Trimming removed 8 bases from V and 3 bases from J, with 4 bases in between. The V gene's germline CDR1 is SGHTA and CDR2 FQGNSA. There are 10 residues in the CDR3. The CDR3 DNA reads as TGTGCCAGCGTAGACACTGAAGCTTTCTTT. Translated: CASVDTEAFF.

This clone was counted at least ten times. This rearrangement joins TRBV30 to TRBJ2-7; 9 positions match TRBD1. This CDR3 contains 13 residues. Per germline, CDR1 GTSNPN and CDR2 SVGIG (reference sequence). V trimming: 5 bases; J trimming: 7 bases; junction bases outside the gene matches: 9. CDR3 nucleotide sequence: TGTGCCTGGTCCGGGACAGGGATATGGGAGCAGTACTTC. As protein: CAWSGTGIWEQYF.

This clone is judged medium-sized (0.01 to 0.1%). V gene TRBV20-1 combines with J gene TRBJ2-7; D ambiguous. CDR3 length: 11 amino acids. CDR1 DFQATT and CDR2 SNEGSKA come from the germline V gene (reference sequence). Trimming cost V 1 base and J 2 bases, with 3 bases left between them. Written as DNA, the CDR3 is TGCAGTGCTAGAGGAACCTACGAGCAGTACTTC. Protein: CSARGTYEQYF.

This clone was seen a few times. The chain uses TRBV6-1 and TRBJ2-6; 11 positions agree with TRBD1. V dropped 2 bases and J dropped 5; count of bases not matched to a gene: 8. The CDR3 is made up of 18 amino acids. The germline CDR1 and CDR2 sequences are MNHNS and SASEGT. The CDR3 region has the DNA TGTGCCAGCAGTGAAAACCGGGACAGGGGGGGCTGGGCCAACGTCCTGACTTTC. It specifies CASSENRDRGGWANVLTF.

The V call is TRBV20-1, the J call TRBJ1-1; TRBD1 agrees at 10 bases. Trimming cost V 1 base and J 4 bases; bases outside gene matches: 0. The CDR3 is 13 residues long. From germline, CDR1 is DFQATT and CDR2 SNEGSKA (reference sequence). The CDR3, as DNA: TGCAGTGCTAGAGGGGACAGGGGCACTGAAGCTTTCTTT. This gives the protein CSARGDRGTEAFF.

In its sample, this clone ranks as medium-sized (0.01 to 0.1%). The chain carries TRBV6-2 or TRBV6-3 and TRBJ1-5; TRBD1 might be the D (6 bases). The V end was cut by 6 bases, the J end by 4 bases, with 16 bases between. The CDR3 contains 15 residues. Germline V gene data show CDR1 as MNHEY and CDR2 as SVGEGT. Here the CDR3 reads CASSDTGRGNQPQHF. CDR3 coding DNA: TGTGCCAGCAGCGACACAGGGAGAGGAAATCAGCCCCAGCATTTT.

This clone was recorded a few times. The junction and the germline gene differ at one end; a read error may be behind it. The chain carries TRBV6-1 and TRBJ2-5; 10 bases are shared with TRBD2. CDR1 and CDR2 from the germline V gene are MNHNS and SASEGT. The CDR3 runs to 18 residues. CDR3 nucleotide sequence: TGTGCCAGCGGTGAAAACAGCCTCCGGGCAACTAGCGGGAATGAGCATTTCTTC. This encodes CASGENSLRATSGNEHFF.